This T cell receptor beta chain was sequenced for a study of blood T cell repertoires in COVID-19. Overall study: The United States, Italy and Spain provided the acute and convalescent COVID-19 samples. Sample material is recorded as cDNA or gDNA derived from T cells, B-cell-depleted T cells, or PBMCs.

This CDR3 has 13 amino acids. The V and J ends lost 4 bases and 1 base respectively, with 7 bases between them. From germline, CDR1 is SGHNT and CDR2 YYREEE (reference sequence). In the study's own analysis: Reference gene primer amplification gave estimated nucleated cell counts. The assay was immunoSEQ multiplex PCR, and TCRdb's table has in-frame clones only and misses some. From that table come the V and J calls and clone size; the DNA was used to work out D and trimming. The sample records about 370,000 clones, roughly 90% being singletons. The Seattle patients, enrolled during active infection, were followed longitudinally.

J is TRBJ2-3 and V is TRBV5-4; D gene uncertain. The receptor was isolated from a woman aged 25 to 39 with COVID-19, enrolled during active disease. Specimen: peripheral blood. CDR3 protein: CASSPSGTDTQYF. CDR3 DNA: TGTGCCAGCAGCCCGTCGGGCACAGATACGCAGTATTTT.